The clone carrying this T cell receptor beta chain was recorded only once. These data belong to a study of T cell clones after liver transplantation. Study in general: Immunosuppression withdrawal was tried within 2 years after liver transplantation in this trial. Post-transplant blood was tracked for graft-donor-reactive T cell clones identified in a pre-transplant mixed lymphocyte reaction.

Trimming left V 1 base short and J 6 bases short, with 21 bases between. CDR1 and CDR2 (germline): SGHDT, YYEEEE. The CDR3 has 17 amino acids. Libraries were prepared by immunoSEQ multiplex PCR; TCRdb keeps only in-frame clonotypes and omits some of them. The sample yields 50,000 to 70,000 clones, roughly 70% seen once. The starting material was CD4+ T cells from blood, obtained at the approximately 15-month timepoint. This sequence was found in a human patient who received a liver transplant. The graft donor may have given rise to some T cells. The chain has TRBV5-6 and TRBJ2-3, with a possible D match to TRBD2 (6 bases). CDR3 loop: CASSLTFGTSLGDTQYF. Here the CDR3 DNA reads TGTGCCAGCAGCTTGACCTTTGGGACTTCCCTCGGTGATACGCAGTATTTT.